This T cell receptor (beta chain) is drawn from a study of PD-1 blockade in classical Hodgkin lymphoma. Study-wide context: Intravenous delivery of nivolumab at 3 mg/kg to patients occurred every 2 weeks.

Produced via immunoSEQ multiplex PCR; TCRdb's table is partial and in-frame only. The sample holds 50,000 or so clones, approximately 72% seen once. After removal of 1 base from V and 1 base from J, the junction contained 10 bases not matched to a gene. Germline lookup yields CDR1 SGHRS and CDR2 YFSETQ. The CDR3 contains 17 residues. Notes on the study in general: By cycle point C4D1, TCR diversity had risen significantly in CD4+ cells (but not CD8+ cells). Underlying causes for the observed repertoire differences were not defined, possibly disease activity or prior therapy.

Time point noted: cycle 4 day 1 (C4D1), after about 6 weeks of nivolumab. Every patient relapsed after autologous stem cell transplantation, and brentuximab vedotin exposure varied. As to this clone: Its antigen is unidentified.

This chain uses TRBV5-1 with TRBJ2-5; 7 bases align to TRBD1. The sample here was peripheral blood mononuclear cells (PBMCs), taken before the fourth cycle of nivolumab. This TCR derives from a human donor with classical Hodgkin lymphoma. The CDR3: CASSLTLGHRGQETQYF. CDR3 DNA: TGCGCCAGCAGCTTGACTTTGGGCCACAGGGGCCAAGAGACCCAGTACTTC.